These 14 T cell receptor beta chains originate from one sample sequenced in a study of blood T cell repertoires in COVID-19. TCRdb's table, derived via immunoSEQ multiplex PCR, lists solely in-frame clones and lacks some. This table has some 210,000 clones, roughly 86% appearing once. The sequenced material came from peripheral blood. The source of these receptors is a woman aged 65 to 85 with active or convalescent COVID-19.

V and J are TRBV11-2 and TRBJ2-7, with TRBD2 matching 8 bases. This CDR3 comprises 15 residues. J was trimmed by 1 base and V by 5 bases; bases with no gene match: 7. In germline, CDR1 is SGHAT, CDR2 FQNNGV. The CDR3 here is CASSPLGLASYEQYF. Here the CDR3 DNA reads TGTGCCAGCAGCCCGTTAGGACTAGCATCCTACGAGCAGTACTTC. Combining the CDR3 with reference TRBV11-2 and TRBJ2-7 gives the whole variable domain EAGVAQSPRYKIIEKRQSVAFWCNPISGHATLYWYQQILGQGPKLLIQFQNNGVVDDSQLPKDRFSAERLKGVDSTLKIQPAKLEDSAVYLCASSPLGLASYEQYFGPGTRLTVT.

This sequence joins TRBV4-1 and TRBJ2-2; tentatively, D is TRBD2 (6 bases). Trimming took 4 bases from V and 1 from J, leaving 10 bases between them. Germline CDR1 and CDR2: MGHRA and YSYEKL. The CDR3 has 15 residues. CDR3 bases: TGCGCCAGCAGCCCGACTAGGAGGAACACCGGGGAGCTGTTTTTT. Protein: CASSPTRRNTGELFF.

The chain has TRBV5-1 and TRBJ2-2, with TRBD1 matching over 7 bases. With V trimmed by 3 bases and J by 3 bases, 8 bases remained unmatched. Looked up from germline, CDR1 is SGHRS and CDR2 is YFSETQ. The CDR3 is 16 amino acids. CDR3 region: CASSSTGEWYTGELFF. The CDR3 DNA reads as TGCGCCAGCAGCTCTACAGGGGAGTGGTACACCGGGGAGCTGTTTTTT.

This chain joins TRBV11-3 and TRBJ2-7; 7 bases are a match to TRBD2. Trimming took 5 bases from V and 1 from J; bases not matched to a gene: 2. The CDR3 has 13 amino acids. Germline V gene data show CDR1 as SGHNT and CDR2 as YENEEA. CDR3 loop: CASSGGGSYEQYF. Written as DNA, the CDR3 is TGTGCCAGCAGCGGCGGGGGATCCTACGAGCAGTACTTC. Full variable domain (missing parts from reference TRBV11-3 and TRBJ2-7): EAGVVQSPRYKIIEKKQPVAFWCNPISGHNTLYWYLQNLGQGPELLIRYENEEAVDDSQLPKDRFSAERLKGVDSTLKIQPAELGDSAVYLCASSGGGSYEQYFGPGTRLTVT.

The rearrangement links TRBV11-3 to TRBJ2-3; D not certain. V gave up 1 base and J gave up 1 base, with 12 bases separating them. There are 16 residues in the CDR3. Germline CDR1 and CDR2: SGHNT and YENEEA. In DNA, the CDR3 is TGTGCCAGCAGCTTAGGGATCACCCAGGGCACAGATACGCAGTATTTT. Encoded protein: CASSLGITQGTDTQYF.

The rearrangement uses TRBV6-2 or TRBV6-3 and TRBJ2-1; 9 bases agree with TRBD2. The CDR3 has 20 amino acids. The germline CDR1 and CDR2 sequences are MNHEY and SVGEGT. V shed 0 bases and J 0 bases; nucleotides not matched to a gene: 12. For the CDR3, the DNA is TGTGCCAGCAGTTACTCGCGGGAGGGCCGAGGATGGAGCTCCTACAATGAGCAGTTCTTC. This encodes CASSYSREGRGWSSYNEQFF.

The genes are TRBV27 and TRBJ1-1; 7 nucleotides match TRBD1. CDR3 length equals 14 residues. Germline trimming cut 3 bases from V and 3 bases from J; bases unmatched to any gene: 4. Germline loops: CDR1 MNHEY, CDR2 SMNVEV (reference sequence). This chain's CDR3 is CASSFDRDYTEAFF. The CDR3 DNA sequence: TGTGCCAGCAGTTTTGACAGGGACTACACTGAAGCTTTCTTT.

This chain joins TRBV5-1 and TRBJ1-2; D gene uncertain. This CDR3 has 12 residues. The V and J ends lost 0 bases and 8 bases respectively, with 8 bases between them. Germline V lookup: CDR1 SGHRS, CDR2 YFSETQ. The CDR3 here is CASSLALGGYTF. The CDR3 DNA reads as TGCGCCAGCAGCTTGGCTCTGGGCGGCTACACCTTC.

The CDR3 here is CASSGTGTVYNSPLHF. The CDR3 DNA is TGTGCCAGCAGCGGCACCGGGACAGTATATAATTCACCCCTCCACTTT. This rearrangement joins TRBV5-6 to TRBJ1-6; 7 nucleotides match TRBD1. Germline CDR1 and CDR2: SGHDT and YYEEEE. The CDR3 runs 16 residues. The V gene end was trimmed by 4 bases and the J gene end by 4 bases; junction bases not matched to a gene: 8.

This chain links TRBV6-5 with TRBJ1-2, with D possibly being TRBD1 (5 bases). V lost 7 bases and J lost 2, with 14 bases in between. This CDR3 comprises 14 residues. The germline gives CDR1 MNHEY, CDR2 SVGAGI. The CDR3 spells CASNPRGVNYGYTF. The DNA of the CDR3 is TGTGCCAGCAATCCTAGGGGCGTAAACTATGGCTACACCTTC.

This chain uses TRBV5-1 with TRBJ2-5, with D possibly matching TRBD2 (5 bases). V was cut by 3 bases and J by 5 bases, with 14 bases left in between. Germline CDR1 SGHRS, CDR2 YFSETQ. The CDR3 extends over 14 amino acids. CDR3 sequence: CASSSGSQRETQYF. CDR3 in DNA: TGCGCCAGCAGCTCGGGATCACAACGCGAGACCCAGTACTTC.

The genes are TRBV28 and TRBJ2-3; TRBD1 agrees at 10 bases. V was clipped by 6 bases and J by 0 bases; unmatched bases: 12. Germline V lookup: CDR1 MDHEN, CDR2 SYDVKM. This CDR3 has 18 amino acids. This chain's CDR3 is CASSHKGRGQGSTDTQYF. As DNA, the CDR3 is TGTGCCAGCAGCCATAAGGGGAGGGGACAGGGGAGCACAGATACGCAGTATTTT. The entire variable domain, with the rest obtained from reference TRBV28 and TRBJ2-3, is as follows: DVKVTQSSRYLVKRTGEKVFLECVQDMDHENMFWYRQDPGLGLRLIYFSYDVKMKEKGDIPEGYSVSREKKERFSLILESASTNQTSMYLCASSHKGRGQGSTDTQYFGPGTRLTVL.

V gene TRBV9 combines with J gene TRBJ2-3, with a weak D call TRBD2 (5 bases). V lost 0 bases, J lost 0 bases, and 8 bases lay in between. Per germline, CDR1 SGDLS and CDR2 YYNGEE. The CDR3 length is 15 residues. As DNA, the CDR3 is TGTGCCAGCAGCGTAGGGGGAGCTAGCACAGATACGCAGTATTTT. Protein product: CASSVGGASTDTQYF.

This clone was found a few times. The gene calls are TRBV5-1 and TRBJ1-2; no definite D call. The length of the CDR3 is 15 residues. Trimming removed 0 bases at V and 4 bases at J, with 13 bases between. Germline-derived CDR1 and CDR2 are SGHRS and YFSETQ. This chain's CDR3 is CASSLDGEQPYGYTF. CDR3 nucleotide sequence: TGCGCCAGCAGCTTGGATGGTGAACAGCCCTATGGCTACACCTTC. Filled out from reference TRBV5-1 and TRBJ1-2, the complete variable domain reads KAGVTQTPRYLIKTRGQQVTLSCSPISGHRSVSWYQQTPGQGLQFLFEYFSETQRNKGNFPGRFSGRQFSNSRSEMNVSTLELGDSALYLCASSLDGEQPYGYTFGSGTRLTVV.